This T cell receptor (beta chain) comes out of a study of high-grade serous ovarian cancer treatment subgroups. Turning to the study itself: Mean per sample: approximately 14,000 reads, some 7,300 unique TCR beta rearrangements. General study points: TCR relatedness rose with neoantigen level and trended with mutation load. Only CDR3 was analyzed; CDR1 and CDR2 were not.

Generated by immunoSEQ multiplex PCR, the TCRdb table keeps only in-frame clones and is missing some. Of approximately 17,000 clones in the sample, roughly 70% were seen once. The V gene end was trimmed by 5 bases and the J gene end by 5 bases; junction bases not matched to a gene: 6. The CDR3 is 15 amino acids. CDR1 is SEHNR and CDR2 is FQNEAQ in the germline V gene (reference sequence). There are a few counts of this clone. Its target is unknown. The tumor samples were collected prior to definitive surgery or chemotherapy. This sequence originates from a human donor with high-grade serous ovarian cancer. Source material: tumor tissue. This rearrangement joins TRBV7-9 to TRBJ2-5; TRBD1 matches at 12 bases. The CDR3 DNA reads TGTGCCAGCAGCCGGGGACAGGGGGCGACGGAGACCCAGTACTTC. Translating gives CASSRGQGATETQYF.